Following are 20 T cell receptor beta chains from one sample sequenced in a study of cytomegalovirus exposure and HLA in healthy donors. This PCR relied on a set of 60 Vbeta primers and 13 Jbeta primers. The repertoire was sequenced with immunoSEQ multiplex PCR; TCRdb's copy has only in-frame clones and lacks some. The table lists about 62,000 clones, about four fifths of them singletons. Sequencing used PBMCs. These receptors all stem from a woman younger than 45 in good health and CMV-seronegative.

The CDR3 here is CASSLGPDRNTEAFF. CDR3 DNA: TGCGCCAGCAGCTTGGGGCCTGACAGGAACACTGAAGCTTTCTTT. This rearrangement joins TRBV5-1 to TRBJ1-1, with D possibly TRBD1 on 5 matching bases. Germline V gene sequence: CDR1 SGHRS, CDR2 YFSETQ. The CDR3 is 15 residues long. V was trimmed by 0 bases and J by 1 base, leaving 10 bases between them.

This chain joins TRBV5-6 and TRBJ1-6; 7 nucleotides agree with TRBD1. Per the germline V gene, CDR1 is SGHDT and CDR2 is YYEEEE. The length of the CDR3 is 15 residues. After removal of 5 bases from V and 8 bases from J, the junction contained 10 bases not matched to a gene. The CDR3 protein is CASSPLGGFDSPLHF. The CDR3 region has the DNA TGTGCCAGCAGTCCGCTAGGGGGCTTCGATTCACCCCTCCACTTT.

This chain uses TRBV2 with TRBJ2-7; 7 bases map to TRBD2. The CDR3 is 13 residues long. V shed 8 bases, J shed 6 bases, and the junction held 10 bases outside the gene matches. Germline CDR1 SNHLY, CDR2 FYNNEI. CDR3 bases: TGTGCCAGCGGCCGGGTCAGGGAGGGCGAGCAGTACTTC. This codes for CASGRVREGEQYF.

The rearrangement joins TRBV29-1 to TRBJ1-1; D possibly corresponds to TRBD1 (5 bases). The CDR3 length is 15 residues. V was cut by 4 bases and J by 0 bases, with 15 bases left in between. Looked up from germline, CDR1 is SQVTM and CDR2 is ANQGSEA. The CDR3 loop reads CSVGQNTSMNTEAFF. The CDR3 nucleotides read TGCAGCGTTGGACAGAACACATCCATGAACACTGAAGCTTTCTTT. The complete variable domain, with remaining parts taken from reference TRBV29-1 and TRBJ1-1, reads SAVISQKPSRDICQRGTSLTIQCQVDSQVTMMFWYRQQPGQSLTLIATANQGSEATYESGFVIDKFPISRPNLTFSTLTVSNMSPEDSSIYLCSVGQNTSMNTEAFFGQGTRLTVV.

The V and J genes are TRBV7-2 and TRBJ2-3; a weak D match, TRBD1 (6 bases). CDR3 length: 14 amino acids. CDR1 SGHTA and CDR2 FQGNSA come from the germline V gene. V dropped 5 bases and J dropped 0 bases, with 9 bases sitting between them. The CDR3 loop is CASSLGHSTDTQYF. In DNA, the CDR3 is TGTGCCAGCAGCCTGGGACATAGCACAGATACGCAGTATTTT.

Only a few counts were recorded for this clone. The rearrangement links TRBV15 to TRBJ2-2; 7 bases agree with TRBD1. The junction had 13 bases not matched to a gene; V was cut back by 1 base and J by 8 bases. The CDR3 has 17 amino acids. CDR1 and CDR2 from the germline V gene are LNHNV and YYDKDF (reference sequence). The CDR3 reads CATSRGVQGTIGGELFF. CDR3 nucleotide sequence: TGTGCCACCAGCAGAGGGGTACAGGGGACCATAGGAGGGGAGCTGTTTTTT.

J is TRBJ2-2 and V is TRBV10-2; 8 nucleotides line up with TRBD2. V lost 6 bases, J lost 10 bases, and 13 bases stayed unmatched. The CDR3 length is 15 residues. Germline loops: CDR1 WSHSY, CDR2 SAAADI. The CDR3 nucleotides are TGCGCCAGCAGAGGTACCGGGGGGGCCGAGGCGGAGCTGTTTTTT. The encoded protein is CASRGTGGAEAELFF.

The chain recombines TRBV4-2 with TRBJ2-7; 7 bases agree with TRBD2. Germline trimming cut 1 base from V and 0 bases from J; bases unmatched to any gene: 6. The length of the CDR3 is 16 residues. From germline, CDR1 is LGHNA and CDR2 YNFKEQ. The CDR3, as DNA: TGTGCCAGCAGCCAAGCTGCGACTAGCCCCTCCTACGAGCAGTACTTC. As protein: CASSQAATSPSYEQYF.

The DNA for the CDR3 is TGTGCCAGCAGGCGCTCATACCGGAACACTGAAGCTTTCTTT. This encodes CASRRSYRNTEAFF. The chain combines TRBV6-6 with TRBJ1-1; D not certain. CDR1 and CDR2 from the germline V gene are MNHNY and SVGAGI (reference sequence). The CDR3 is 14 residues long. V lost 6 bases, J lost 1 base, and 12 bases lay in between.

For this clone: At one of its ends the junction is not consistent with the germline gene, which may arise from a read error. CDR3 sequence reads: CASSPTGGTGAQYF. The CDR3 coding sequence is TGTGCTAGCAGCCCTACAGGGGGGACCGGGGCCCAGTACTTC. This chain connects TRBV7-7 to TRBJ2-5; the match to TRBD1 covers 8 bases. This CDR3 spans 14 amino acids. Germline V gene lookup returns CDR1 SSHAT and CDR2 FNYEAQ (reference sequence).

The chain couples TRBV4-1 to TRBJ1-5, with TRBD1 matching over 7 bases. The junction had 4 bases not matched to a gene; V was cut back by 6 bases and J by 2 bases. The CDR3 has 14 amino acids. Germline values: CDR1 MGHRA, CDR2 YSYEKL. DNA of the CDR3: TGCGCCAGCAGGCGACAGGGTGGCAATCAGCCCCAGCATTTT. Amino acids: CASRRQGGNQPQHF.

J is TRBJ2-5 and V is TRBV7-8; 8 nucleotides agree with TRBD1. Trimming removed 5 bases from V and 2 bases from J; junction bases left unmatched: 7. Germline V gives CDR1 SGHVS, CDR2 FQNEAQ. The CDR3 has 15 amino acids. CDR3 sequence: CASSRDRLKQETQYF. The DNA for the CDR3 is TGTGCCAGCAGCCGGGACAGGCTTAAACAAGAGACCCAGTACTTC.

The chain combines TRBV28 with TRBJ1-6; the D gene is possibly TRBD1 (6 bases). Trimming cost V 7 bases and J 5 bases, with 12 bases left between them. The germline V gene encodes CDR1 MDHEN and CDR2 SYDVKM. There are 14 residues in the CDR3. The CDR3: CASIVGTNNSPLHF. Written as DNA, the CDR3 is TGTGCCAGCATTGTCGGGACAAATAATTCACCCCTCCACTTT. The variable domain in full, completed from reference TRBV28 and TRBJ1-6, reads DVKVTQSSRYLVKRTGEKVFLECVQDMDHENMFWYRQDPGLGLRLIYFSYDVKMKEKGDIPEGYSVSREKKERFSLILESASTNQTSMYLCASIVGTNNSPLHFGNGTRLTVT.

The chain is built from TRBV9 and TRBJ2-5, with D uncertain. Trimming pared 0 bases from V and 2 bases from J, leaving 5 bases between. Germline-derived CDR1 and CDR2 are SGDLS and YYNGEE. The CDR3 is 13 amino acids. CDR3 nucleotides: TGTGCCAGCAGCGTAGAACAGCAAGAGACCCAGTACTTC. This sequence encodes CASSVEQQETQYF.

This chain joins TRBV5-4 and TRBJ1-4; TRBD1 might be the D (6 bases). The CDR3 is made up of 15 amino acids. The germline CDR1 and CDR2 sequences are SGHNT and YYREEE (reference sequence). The ends were cut back, 4 bases at V and 4 bases at J, with 14 bases in the middle. CDR3: CASSPGQRVNEKLFF. Written as DNA, the CDR3 is TGTGCCAGCAGCCCCGGACAGCGAGTTAATGAAAAACTGTTTTTT.

The chain recombines TRBV7-2 with TRBJ2-7, with D unclear. V lost 1 base to trimming and J lost 1 base, with 8 bases between them. The CDR3 loop spans 14 amino acids. Per the germline V gene, CDR1 is SGHTA and CDR2 is FQGNSA. CDR3 region: CASSLDMASYEQYF. The CDR3 DNA is TGTGCCAGCAGCTTAGATATGGCTTCCTACGAGCAGTACTTC. Using reference TRBV7-2 and TRBJ2-7 for the parts outside the CDR3, the full variable domain is GAGVSQSPSNKVTEKGKDVELRCDPISGHTALYWYRQSLGQGLEFLIYFQGNSAPDKSGLPSDRFSAERTGGSVSTLTIQRTQQEDSAVYLCASSLDMASYEQYFGPGTRLTVT.

The V and J genes are TRBV4-1 and TRBJ1-1; TRBD1 matches 7 bases. The junction had 11 bases not matched to a gene; V was cut back by 0 bases and J by 1 base. CDR1 is MGHRA, CDR2 YSYEKL, per germline. This CDR3 has 18 residues. The CDR3 region is CASSQDLVSDRRNTEAFF. DNA for the CDR3: TGCGCCAGCAGCCAAGATCTTGTATCGGACAGGCGGAACACTGAAGCTTTCTTT.

This rearrangement joins TRBV4-1 to TRBJ1-1; D is perhaps TRBD1 (6 bases). The CDR3 extends over 16 amino acids. CDR1 is MGHRA and CDR2 is YSYEKL in the germline V gene. The V end lost 0 bases, the J end lost 10 bases, and 21 bases lay between the germline ends. CDR3 protein: CASSQEGIRGQNGAFF. DNA of the CDR3: TGCGCCAGCAGCCAAGAGGGAATCCGGGGACAAAATGGAGCTTTCTTT.

The gene calls are TRBV6-5 and TRBJ2-1; a possible D gene is TRBD2 (7 bases). The V gene lost 4 bases and the J gene lost 4 bases, with 11 bases spanning the gap. This CDR3 comprises 14 residues. CDR1 and CDR2 (germline): MNHEY, SVGAGI. DNA for the CDR3: TGTGCCAGCAGTTTAGGGGGGGGGTACAATGAGCAGTTCTTC. This translates into CASSLGGGYNEQFF.

The J gene is TRBJ2-5, the V gene TRBV7-9; TRBD2 matches 10 bases. The CDR3 has 16 amino acids. The V segment lost 5 bases and the J segment 2 bases; nucleotides outside the gene matches: 8. CDR1 and CDR2 from the germline V gene are SEHNR and FQNEAQ (reference sequence). In DNA, the CDR3 is TGTGCCAGCAGCCTCCTAGCGGGGGCCATACAAGAGACCCAGTACTTC. It codes for CASSLLAGAIQETQYF.